The 3 T cell receptor beta chains given below trace back to one sample, sequenced in a study of a mutant IDH1 vaccine in newly diagnosed glioma. The method was immunoSEQ multiplex PCR; TCRdb's version includes in-frame clones alone and lacks a portion of them. The repertoire holds about 45,000 clones, with almost 95% as singletons. The time point was: week 35, safety follow-up. The study gave 300 ug of mutant IDH1 20-mer peptide per vaccine dose, with topical imiquimod. Their antigen targets remain unknown. This material consisted of PBMCs, taken from a glioma patient whose treatment included an IDH1 peptide vaccine. The source of these receptors is a man aged 50-59 years with glioma.

The V and J genes are TRBV28 and TRBJ2-3; D gene ambiguous. This CDR3 comprises 14 residues. CDR1 MDHEN and CDR2 SYDVKM come from the germline V gene. V dropped 2 bases and J dropped 9 bases, with 15 bases sitting between them. CDR3 sequence reads: CASSLPLTRGTQYF. For the CDR3, the DNA is TGTGCCAGCAGTTTACCCCTGACACGAGGAACGCAGTATTTT.

CDR3 sequence (DNA): TGTGCCAGCATCTACTTCCGGGCCAACGTCCTGACTTTC. This translates into CASIYFRANVLTF. The rearrangement links TRBV6-4 to TRBJ2-6; D gene unclear. Germline assignment: CDR1 MRHNA and CDR2 SNTAGT. The CDR3 loop spans 13 amino acids. Trimming left V 7 bases short and J 5 bases short, with 9 bases between.

The gene calls are TRBV19 and TRBJ1-1; the D gene is possibly TRBD1 (5 bases). Germline V CDR1 and CDR2: LNHDA, SQIVND (reference sequence). Trimming cost V 6 bases and J 1 base, with 9 bases left between them. The CDR3 length is 13 residues. CDR3 in DNA: TGTGCCAGTAGCGCCGGACAGAACACTGAAGCTTTCTTT. It yields the protein CASSAGQNTEAFF.